Included here is one TCR beta chain sequence, with context. Unstimulated PBMCs were sorted into CD3+CD4+ and CD3+CD8+ populations. This sample was included in a study of T cell clones after liver transplantation. At the level of the study: Liver transplant recipients had immunosuppression withdrawal attempted within 2 years. Timepoints were pre-transplant, pre-withdrawal, and after withdrawal was completed or failed. TCRbeta sequencing after a pre-transplant mixed lymphocyte reaction identified graft-donor-reactive clones, later tracked in post-transplant blood.

This table comes from immunoSEQ multiplex PCR, and its TCRdb copy is limited to in-frame clones, with some not included. The data hold around 6,100 clones, with about 84% observed a single time. The CDR3 sequence is 16 residues long. Germline CDR1 is SGHDT and CDR2 is YYEEEE. V lost 0 bases and J lost 4, with 16 bases in between. This TCR was recovered from a human donor who received a liver transplant. This specimen consisted of CD8+ T cells from blood, obtained before liver transplant. The chain is built from TRBV5-6 and TRBJ2-5; tentatively, D is TRBD2 (6 bases). CDR3 sequence: CASSLAPAGGRETQYF. The CDR3 bases are TGTGCCAGCAGCTTGGCACCCGCTGGGGGGAGAGAGACCCAGTACTTC.